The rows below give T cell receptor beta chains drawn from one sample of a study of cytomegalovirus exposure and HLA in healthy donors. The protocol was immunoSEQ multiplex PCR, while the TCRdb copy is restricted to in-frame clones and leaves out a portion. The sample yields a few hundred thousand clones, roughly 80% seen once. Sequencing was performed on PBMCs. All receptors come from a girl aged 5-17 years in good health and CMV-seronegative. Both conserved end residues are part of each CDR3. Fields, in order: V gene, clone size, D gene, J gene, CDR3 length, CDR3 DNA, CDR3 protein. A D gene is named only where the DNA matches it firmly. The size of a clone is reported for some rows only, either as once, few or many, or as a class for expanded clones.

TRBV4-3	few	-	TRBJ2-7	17	TGCGCCAGCAGCACAAGACTGACGGGGGATAGCTCCTACGAGCAGTACTTC	CASSTRLTGDSSYEQYF
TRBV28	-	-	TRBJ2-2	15	TGTGCCAGCGGGGACACGCTCAGGGGCACCGGGGAGCTGTTTTTT	CASGDTLRGTGELFF
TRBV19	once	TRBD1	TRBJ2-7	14	TGTGCCAGTAGGGGGGACAGCCTAACCTACGAGCAGTACTTC	CASRGDSLTYEQYF
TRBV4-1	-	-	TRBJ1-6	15	TGCGCCAGCAGCCAAGACAGGGGTAATAATTCACCCCTCCACTTT	CASSQDRGNNSPLHF
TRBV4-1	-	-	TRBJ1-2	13	TGCGCCAGCAGCCACCCGGGGGGAGGGGGCTACACCTTC	CASSHPGGGGYTF
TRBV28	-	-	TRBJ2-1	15	TGTGCCAGCAGTGGCCCTTCGGCAGGGCCCAATGAGCAGTTCTTC	CASSGPSAGPNEQFF
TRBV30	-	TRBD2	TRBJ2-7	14	TGTGCCTGGAGTCCCGGACTAGCGGGAAACGAGCAGTACTTC	CAWSPGLAGNEQYF
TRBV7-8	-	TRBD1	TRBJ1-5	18	TGTGCCAGCAGCGTAACTTTCGGGACAGGGGACAGCAATCAGCCCCAGCATTTT	CASSVTFGTGDSNQPQHF
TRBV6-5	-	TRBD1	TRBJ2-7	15	TGTGCCAGCACCGACCGAGGGGGCAGGCCCTACGAGCAGTACTTC	CASTDRGGRPYEQYF
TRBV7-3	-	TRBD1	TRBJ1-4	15	TGTGCCAGCAGCCCCTCCGGGACAGAGAATGAAAAACTGTTTTTT	CASSPSGTENEKLFF